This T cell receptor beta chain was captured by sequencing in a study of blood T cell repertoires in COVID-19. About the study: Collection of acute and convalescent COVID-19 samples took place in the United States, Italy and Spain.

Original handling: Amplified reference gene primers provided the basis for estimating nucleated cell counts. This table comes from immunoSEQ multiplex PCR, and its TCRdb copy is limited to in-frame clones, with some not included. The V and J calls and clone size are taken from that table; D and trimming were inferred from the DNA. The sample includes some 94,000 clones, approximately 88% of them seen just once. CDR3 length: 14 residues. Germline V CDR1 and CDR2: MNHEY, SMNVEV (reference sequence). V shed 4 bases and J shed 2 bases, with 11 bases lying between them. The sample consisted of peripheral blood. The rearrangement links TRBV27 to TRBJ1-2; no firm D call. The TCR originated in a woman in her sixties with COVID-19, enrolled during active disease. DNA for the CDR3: TGTGCCAGCAGTTCCTCCCGGGAAAACTATGGCTACACCTTC. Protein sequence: CASSSSRENYGYTF.